Listed below are T cell receptor beta chains from one sample, sequenced in a study of cytomegalovirus exposure and HLA in healthy donors. The protocol was immunoSEQ multiplex PCR, while the TCRdb copy is restricted to in-frame clones and leaves out a portion. The sample includes some 84,000 clones, more than 60% seen only once; the top ten take around 2%. The sample taken for sequencing was PBMCs. These receptors all stem from a boy younger than 18 in good health and CMV-seronegative. CDR3s include the opening cysteine and the closing phenylalanine or tryptophan. D genes are given only for firm matches. The size field is filled for only some rows; it gives once, few, many or a size class.

J gene | clone size | V gene | CDR3 length | D gene | CDR3 DNA | CDR3 protein
TRBJ2-1 | . | TRBV30 | 14 | TRBD2 | TGTGCCTGGAGGGGACTAGCGGATTACAATGAGCAGTTCTTC | CAWRGLADYNEQFF
TRBJ1-2 | . | TRBV15 | 15 | TRBD1 | TGTGCCACCAGCAGAGACCGGGACAGACTCTATGGCTACACCTTC | CATSRDRDRLYGYTF
TRBJ1-1 | few | TRBV6-1 | 12 | . | TGTGCCGGTCTAGGTTGGAACACTGAAGCTTTCTTT | CAGLGWNTEAFF
TRBJ2-1 | . | TRBV6-4 | 15 | TRBD2 | TGTGCCAGCAGTTCGACTAGCGGGTCCTACAATGAGCAGTTCTTC | CASSSTSGSYNEQFF
TRBJ1-2 | . | TRBV6-4 | 14 | TRBD1 | TGTGCCAGCAGTGACGAGGGGGCTGGCTATGGCTACACCTTC | CASSDEGAGYGYTF
TRBJ2-1 | . | TRBV29-1 | 13 | . | TGCAGCGTGGGGGGGGGACAAGTGGATGAGCAGTTCTTC | CSVGGGQVDEQFF
TRBJ1-2 | . | TRBV7-9 | 13 | TRBD1 | TGTGCCAGCAGCATTCAGGGGGCTGGGGGCTACACCTTC | CASSIQGAGGYTF
TRBJ2-5 | few | TRBV30 | 13 | TRBD2 | TGTGCCTGGGAGGGCGGGAGGGGTGAGACCCAGTACTTC | CAWEGGRGETQYF
TRBJ2-1 | . | TRBV6-5 | 13 | TRBD1 | TGTGCCAGCAACAGGGACAGGTCAGGAGAGCAGTTCTTC | CASNRDRSGEQFF
TRBJ1-1 | . | TRBV19 | 14 | TRBD1 | TGTGCCAGTAGTCAAGGACAGGGAGGCACTGAAGCTTTCTTT | CASSQGQGGTEAFF
TRBJ1-1 | . | TRBV28 | 14 | TRBD1 | TGTGCCAGCAGTTTGCGGCAGGGGGGCACTGAAGCTTTCTTT | CASSLRQGGTEAFF
TRBJ2-3 | . | TRBV27 | 13 | . | TGTGCCAGCAGTTTAAAGAGAACAGATACGCAGTATTTT | CASSLKRTDTQYF
TRBJ2-4 | few | TRBV28 | 15 | TRBD1 | TGTGCCAGCAGTGGGACAGGCAGTGGGACGGACATTCAGTACTTC | CASSGTGSGTDIQYF
TRBJ2-3 | . | TRBV7-2 | 12 | . | TGTGCCAGCAGCTCCTATACAGATACGCAGTATTTT | CASSSYTDTQYF
TRBJ1-5 | few | TRBV27 | 13 | . | TGTGCCAGTCAGGAGGCCCTGCATCAGCCCCAGCATTTT | CASQEALHQPQHF
TRBJ2-3 | . | TRBV27 | 14 | TRBD1 | TGTGCCAGCAGTTTCAGGGGGCGGGAAGATACGCAGTATTTT | CASSFRGREDTQYF
TRBJ1-1 | . | TRBV9 | 12 | TRBD1 | TGTGCCAGCAGCGTAGGGGACAGAGAAGCTTTCTTT | CASSVGDREAFF
TRBJ2-1 | once | TRBV7-3 | 15 | TRBD2 | TGTGCCAGCAGCCCCGGATTCGGGGGGGCGGATGAGCAGTTCTTC | CASSPGFGGADEQFF
TRBJ1-2 | . | TRBV9 | 13 | . | TGTGCCAGCAGCCCCGGAGGACCCTCAGGCTACACCTTC | CASSPGGPSGYTF
TRBJ2-3 | . | TRBV5-6 | 16 | . | TGTGCCAGCAGCTTAAATACAGGATCCTCCACAGATACGCAGTATTTT | CASSLNTGSSTDTQYF
TRBJ2-3 | . | TRBV28 | 15 | . | TGTGCCAGCAGTACTCGACAGCCGGCGACAGATACGCAGTATTTT | CASSTRQPATDTQYF
TRBJ1-2 | . | TRBV11-2 | 15 | TRBD1 | TGTGCCAGCAGCTTAGATATTGGGGACAGTCACGGCTACACCTTC | CASSLDIGDSHGYTF
TRBJ2-7 | . | TRBV6-5 | 16 | TRBD2 | TGTGCCAGCAGTTTATCCGGGACTAGCGGACTCTACGAGCAGTACTTC | CASSLSGTSGLYEQYF
TRBJ1-2 | . | TRBV29-1 | 14 | . | TGCAGCGTTGAAGATGGGGCCAGACCCTATGGCTACACCTTC | CSVEDGARPYGYTF
TRBJ1-4 | few | TRBV28 | 13 | . | TGTGCCAGCACTCCCCCCACGGGTGAAAAACTGTTTTTT | CASTPPTGEKLFF
TRBJ1-2 | . | TRBV27 | 13 | TRBD1 | TGTGCCAGCAGTTTTGGGACAGGGGAAGGCTACACCTTC | CASSFGTGEGYTF
TRBJ1-6 | . | TRBV11-1 | 12 | . | TGTGCCAGCAGCCAAATCGGTTCACCCCTCCACTTT | CASSQIGSPLHF
TRBJ2-7 | . | TRBV4-1 | 13 | TRBD1 | TGCGCCAGCAGCCAAACAGGGGGCTACGAGCAGTACTTC | CASSQTGGYEQYF
TRBJ2-1 | . | TRBV4-1 | 12 | . | TGCGCCAGCAGCCAAGCGGGCAATGAGCAGTTCTTC | CASSQAGNEQFF
TRBJ2-7 | . | TRBV7-2 | 14 | . | TGTGCCAGCAGACAGGACAAGGCCCCCTACGAGCAGTACTTC | CASRQDKAPYEQYF
TRBJ1-1 | . | TRBV30 | 11 | . | TGTGCCTGGGGAGGCGCATTGCGGGCTTTCTTT | CAWGGALRAFF
TRBJ1-5 | . | TRBV27 | 12 | . | TGTGCCAGCAGTTTCCAGGGTCAGCCCCAGCATTTT | CASSFQGQPQHF
TRBJ2-7 | . | TRBV29-1 | 13 | . | TGCAGCGTTCAGAAATATCCCTTGGACGAGCAGTACTTC | CSVQKYPLDEQYF
TRBJ1-4 | . | TRBV30 | 14 | TRBD1 | TGTGCCTGGAGAGACAGGGGTTCGGGTGAAAAACTGTTTTTT | CAWRDRGSGEKLFF
TRBJ1-4 | . | TRBV5-6 | 13 | . | TGTGCCAGCAGCTTGGCCCGGAGGGAAAAACTGTTTTTT | CASSLARREKLFF
TRBJ2-7 | . | TRBV14 | 13 | . | TGTGCCAGCAGCATCGACGCAGGGGACGAGCAGTACTTC | CASSIDAGDEQYF
TRBJ2-2 | . | TRBV7-2 | 17 | . | TGTGCCAGCAGCCCGCGGACAGGGACTACGAACACCGGGGAGCTGTTTTTT | CASSPRTGTTNTGELFF
TRBJ1-1 | . | TRBV6-5 | 13 | . | TGTGCCAGCAGTTACTTGGGAGGGACTGAAGCTTTCTTT | CASSYLGGTEAFF
TRBJ2-1 | . | TRBV30 | 13 | . | TGTGCCTGGAACCCCCGGTCGGACAATGAGCAGTTCTTC | CAWNPRSDNEQFF
TRBJ2-1 | . | TRBV27 | 13 | . | TGTGCCAGCAGTTTGGCCCAATACAATGAGCAGTTCTTC | CASSLAQYNEQFF
TRBJ2-1 | once | TRBV6-4 | 18 | TRBD2 | TGTGCCAGCAGTGACTCGTATCCTAGCGGGAGCACCTACAATGAGCAGTTCTTC | CASSDSYPSGSTYNEQFF
TRBJ1-2 | . | TRBV28 | 15 | . | TGTGCCAGCAGTTTTAGCGGGAGCTCTAACTATGGCTACACCTTC | CASSFSGSSNYGYTF
TRBJ1-4 | . | TRBV6-1 | 13 | . | TGTGCCGCGGGGAAAAGAGGAGATGAAAAACTGTTTTTT | CAAGKRGDEKLFF
TRBJ1-2 | . | TRBV7-2 | 12 | . | TGTGCCAGCAGCTTAGCCGGAGGTGGCTACACCTTC | CASSLAGGGYTF
TRBJ1-1 | . | TRBV28 | 14 | TRBD1 | TGTGCCAGCAGCGAGGACAGGGGGAACACTGAAGCTTTCTTT | CASSEDRGNTEAFF
TRBJ2-7 | . | TRBV29-1 | 15 | TRBD1 | TGCAGCGTTGAATTTCCCAGGGGGCAATCCTACGAGCAGTACTTC | CSVEFPRGQSYEQYF
TRBJ2-4 | . | TRBV9 | 14 | . | TGTGCCAGCAGCCCCTTTCTATCCAAAAACATTCAGTACTTC | CASSPFLSKNIQYF
TRBJ1-3 | . | TRBV28 | 12 | TRBD1 | TGTGCCAGCAGTTTATACGGGACAGGGGGGGATTTT | CASSLYGTGGDF
TRBJ1-2 | . | TRBV2 | 13 | . | TGTGCCAGCAGTCGCAAGGGAGAGGATGGCTACACCTTC | CASSRKGEDGYTF
TRBJ2-7 | . | TRBV4-3 | 14 | . | TGCGCCAGCAGCCAAGACCCGGGTCCCTACGAGCAGTACTTC | CASSQDPGPYEQYF
TRBJ1-4 | few | TRBV4-1 | 18 | . | TGCGCCAGCAGCCAACTACCAGGGCCGACGACAACTAATGAAAAACTGTTTTTT | CASSQLPGPTTTNEKLFF
TRBJ1-2 | . | TRBV5-4 | 15 | . | TGTGCCAGCAGCTTGGCTGAGAGGACTAACTATGGCTACACCTTC | CASSLAERTNYGYTF